Shown below are 21 T cell receptor beta chains from a single sample sequenced in a study of shared clonotypes between healthy human individuals. Only CD45RO-negative cells positively selected for CCR7 counted as naive CD8 cells, so terminally differentiated effector memory CD45RA+ cells were excluded. Measured with immunoSEQ multiplex PCR; TCRdb has only the in-frame clones, and not every one. The sample lists around 2,000,000 clones, 85% to 95% seen once, with about 1.8% in the top ten. Sequencing was performed on naive CD8+ T cells from PBMCs. The source of these receptors is a man aged 18 to 35 in good health. Some clones in this sample may be carry-over from other donors' samples.

The CDR3, as DNA: TGTGCCAGCAGCTTAGAGAACATTCAGTACTTC. It yields the protein CASSLENIQYF. The chain joins TRBV7-9 to TRBJ2-4; D call uncertain. The germline V gene encodes CDR1 SEHNR and CDR2 FQNEAQ (reference sequence). The CDR3 spans 11 residues. The V and J ends lost 1 base and 7 bases respectively, with 2 bases between them.

The chain couples TRBV7-3 to TRBJ1-1, with 8 nucleotides matching TRBD1. Unmatched junction bases numbered 12, after V lost 5 bases and J lost 4 bases. Per germline, CDR1 SGHTA and CDR2 FQGTGA. The CDR3 is 16 amino acids. Written as DNA, the CDR3 is TGTGCCAGCAGCCCAGGACAGGGTGTTGAAAGCACTGAAGCTTTCTTT. As protein: CASSPGQGVESTEAFF.

V usage is TRBV19 and J usage is TRBJ2-2, with TRBD2 identical over 10 bases. Germline lookup yields CDR1 LNHDA and CDR2 SQIVND (reference sequence). This CDR3 contains 16 residues. Losses at the gene ends were 8 bases for V and 4 bases for J; bases not matched to a gene: 10. The CDR3 DNA reads as TGTGCCAGTCTATCTAGCGGGAGAGGGCCCACCGGGGAGCTGTTTTTT. Residues: CASLSSGRGPTGELFF.

The chain recombines TRBV11-2 with TRBJ1-1; D unresolved. The CDR3 is 12 residues long. Germline CDR1 reads SGHAT; CDR2 reads FQNNGV. The V and J ends lost 2 bases and 5 bases respectively, with 6 bases between them. The CDR3: CASSLPGTEAFF. In DNA, the CDR3 is TGTGCCAGCAGCTTACCAGGAACTGAAGCTTTCTTT.

The J gene is TRBJ2-2, the V gene TRBV29-1, with unresolved D. The CDR3 runs to 13 residues. Germline CDR1 is SQVTM and CDR2 is ANQGSEA. Trimming removed 5 bases at V and 3 bases at J, with 10 bases between. CDR3 DNA: TGCAGCGTTCGAGACTTACACACCGGGGAGCTGTTTTTT. Translated: CSVRDLHTGELFF.

The count of this clone is one. The chain joins TRBV15 to TRBJ1-3; 9 bases are a match to TRBD1. This CDR3 has 19 amino acids. V trimming: 0 bases; J trimming: 4 bases; junction bases outside the gene matches: 13. The germline gives CDR1 LNHNV, CDR2 YYDKDF (reference sequence). CDR3: CATSREGGTGKLSGNTIYF. The CDR3 DNA reads TGTGCCACCAGCAGAGAGGGAGGGACAGGGAAACTGTCAGGAAACACCATATATTTT.

The chain combines TRBV7-3 with TRBJ1-3; perhaps TRBD1 as D (5 bases). CDR1 SGHTA and CDR2 FQGTGA come from the germline V gene. The CDR3 runs 14 residues. V lost 0 bases to trimming and J lost 2 bases, with 5 bases between them. The CDR3 nucleotides are TGTGCCAGCAGCTTAACAGGGGCTGGAAACACCATATATTTT. This sequence encodes CASSLTGAGNTIYF.

The rearrangement joins TRBV15 to TRBJ1-3; D might be TRBD1 (6 bases). Deletions cut 0 bases from V and 0 bases from J, with 15 bases between. This CDR3 region has 18 residues. CDR1 LNHNV and CDR2 YYDKDF come from the germline V gene (reference sequence). This CDR3 reads CATSREGGRIPSGNTIYF. Here the CDR3 DNA reads TGTGCCACCAGCAGAGAGGGGGGCAGAATCCCCTCTGGAAACACCATATATTTT. Full variable domain (remainder filled in from reference TRBV15 and TRBJ1-3): DAMVIQNPRYQVTQFGKPVTLSCSQTLNHNVMYWYQQKSSQAPKLLFHYYDKDFNNEADTPDNFQSRRPNTSFCFLDIRSPGLGDTAMYLCATSREGGRIPSGNTIYFGEGSWLTVV.

V usage is TRBV7-2 and J usage is TRBJ2-1; 8 bases align to TRBD2. Per the germline V gene, CDR1 is SGHTA and CDR2 is FQGNSA. This CDR3 has 18 residues. Trimming removed 1 base from V and 0 bases from J; junction bases left unmatched: 8. The CDR3 bases are TGTGCCAGCAGCTTAGTTCCGGCGGGAGGTTACTCCTACAATGAGCAGTTCTTC. Translating it yields CASSLVPAGGYSYNEQFF.

The CDR3 nucleotides are TGCGCCAGCAGCCAAGTGATCCGGGACACGACTTACGAGCAGTACTTC. Its translation is CASSQVIRDTTYEQYF. The chain employs TRBV4-1 and TRBJ2-7; a weak D match, TRBD1 (6 bases). Trimming shortened V by 1 base and J by 4 bases, and 17 bases separated the two germline ends. CDR3 length: 16 amino acids. Germline CDR1 and CDR2: MGHRA and YSYEKL.

The chain couples TRBV5-5 to TRBJ2-7, with D tentatively TRBD1 (5 bases). Germline CDR1 reads SGHKS; CDR2 reads YYEKEE (reference sequence). V dropped 0 bases and J dropped 1 base, with 8 bases sitting between them. This CDR3 has 14 amino acids. In DNA form, the CDR3 reads TGTGCCAGCAGCTTGGACAGGACATCCTACGAGCAGTACTTC. It encodes CASSLDRTSYEQYF.

The genes are TRBV4-3 and TRBJ2-7, with 12 bases matching TRBD2. V was clipped by 6 bases and J by 2 bases; unmatched bases: 8. CDR3 size: 16 residues. CDR1 LGHNA and CDR2 YSLEER come from the germline V gene. CDR3 loop: CASSFALAGGAYEQYF. The DNA for the CDR3 is TGCGCCAGCAGTTTCGCACTAGCGGGAGGTGCCTACGAGCAGTACTTC.

This rearrangement joins TRBV7-9 to TRBJ2-7; no clear D. Trimming pared 4 bases from V and 6 bases from J, leaving 10 bases between. This CDR3 comprises 12 residues. From germline, CDR1 is SEHNR and CDR2 FQNEAQ (reference sequence). The CDR3 DNA follows: TGTGCCAGCAGCTCCCGATGGGGCGAGCAGTACTTC. It yields the protein CASSSRWGEQYF.

The rearrangement joins TRBV15 to TRBJ2-7; D call uncertain. Germline loops: CDR1 LNHNV, CDR2 YYDKDF (reference sequence). Trimming shortened V by 5 bases and J by 6 bases, and 14 bases separated the two germline ends. The CDR3 loop spans 13 amino acids. The CDR3 region has the DNA TGTGCCACCAGCCCAGGTGGAAGGAGCGAGCAGTACTTC. Protein: CATSPGGRSEQYF.

The chain uses TRBV7-9 and TRBJ1-1; D is possibly TRBD1 (6 bases). V was clipped by 5 bases and J by 11 bases, with 18 bases between them. Germline loops: CDR1 SEHNR, CDR2 FQNEAQ (reference sequence). CDR3 length equals 13 residues. The chain's CDR3 is CASSPGTSVMAFF. CDR3 DNA: TGTGCCAGCAGCCCAGGGACATCCGTCATGGCTTTCTTT. Full variable domain (rest looked up from reference TRBV7-9 and TRBJ1-1): DTGVSQNPRHKITKRGQNVTFRCDPISEHNRLYWYRQTLGQGPEFLTYFQNEAQLEKSRLLSDRFSAERPKGSFSTLEIQRTEQGDSAMYLCASSPGTSVMAFFGQGTRLTVV.

The chain recombines TRBV7-9 with TRBJ1-2; D remains ambiguous. V was clipped by 5 bases and J by 5 bases, with 12 bases between them. The CDR3 loop spans 13 amino acids. The V gene's germline CDR1 is SEHNR and CDR2 FQNEAQ (reference sequence). The CDR3 nucleotides read TGTGCCAGCAGCCCCCCAACAACTTATGGCTACACCTTC. Residues: CASSPPTTYGYTF.

The chain recombines TRBV5-6 with TRBJ2-7; tentatively, D is TRBD2 (6 bases). Germline V CDR1 and CDR2: SGHDT, YYEEEE. V shed 0 bases and J shed 7 bases, with 11 bases lying between them. This CDR3 is built from 13 residues. The CDR3 nucleotides read TGTGCCAGCAGCTTGGTGAGTGGGGGGGAGCAGTACTTC. It yields the protein CASSLVSGGEQYF.

The gene calls are TRBV27 and TRBJ1-1; TRBD1 aligns across 12 bases. CDR1 and CDR2 (germline): MNHEY, SMNVEV (reference sequence). V shed 5 bases, J shed 4 bases, and the junction held 5 bases outside the gene matches. The CDR3 is made up of 15 amino acids. As DNA, the CDR3 is TGTGCCAGCAGTCGGGACAGGGGGCTTGGCACTGAAGCTTTCTTT. It is translated as CASSRDRGLGTEAFF.

The chain joins TRBV27 to TRBJ2-5; the D is unclear. Trimming removed 2 bases at V and 5 bases at J, with 12 bases between. The CDR3 runs to 14 residues. Germline V CDR1 and CDR2: MNHEY, SMNVEV (reference sequence). The CDR3: CASSLSWAGETQYF. CDR3 coding DNA: TGTGCCAGCAGTTTAAGTTGGGCCGGGGAGACCCAGTACTTC.

This clone was seen only once. The rearrangement links TRBV19 to TRBJ2-3; D is possibly TRBD2 (6 bases). This CDR3 is built from 13 residues. Germline V gene lookup returns CDR1 LNHDA and CDR2 SQIVND (reference sequence). Trimming left V 1 base short and J 8 bases short, with 10 bases between. The CDR3 spells CASSIAGVGTQYF. The CDR3 bases are TGTGCCAGTAGTATAGCGGGAGTAGGTACGCAGTATTTT. Complete variable domain (other parts from reference TRBV19 and TRBJ2-3): DGGITQSPKYLFRKEGQNVTLSCEQNLNHDAMYWYRQDPGQGLRLIYYSQIVNDFQKGDIAEGYSVSREKKESFPLTVTSAQKNPTAFYLCASSIAGVGTQYFGPGTRLTVL.

The chain couples TRBV15 to TRBJ2-7, with a weak D call TRBD1 (5 bases). Germline CDR1 reads LNHNV; CDR2 reads YYDKDF (reference sequence). The CDR3 totals 15 residues. Trimming took off 0 bases at V and 9 bases at J, with 18 bases between the two ends. The CDR3 sequence: CATSRDFSGSELQYF. Here the CDR3 DNA reads TGTGCCACCAGCAGAGATTTTTCAGGGTCGGAGCTGCAGTACTTC.